This section outlines one T cell receptor (beta chain) sequence together with its context. Other DNA variants within this sample encode the same CDR3. Measured with immunoSEQ multiplex PCR; TCRdb has only the in-frame clones, and not every one. This table has around 2.3 million clones, around 95% appearing once. The data stem from a study of shared clonotypes between healthy human individuals. Trimming removed 8 bases at V and 0 bases at J, with 8 bases between. From germline, CDR1 is MNHNY and CDR2 SVGAGI (reference sequence). CDR3 size: 13 residues. Source material: naive CD4+ T cells sorted from blood. Subset meaning: CD45RA+ positively selected. This chain links TRBV6-6 with TRBJ1-3; D uncertain. This TCR was recovered from a man younger than 35 in good health. The CDR3 DNA is TGTGCCAGCGGACGAAGCTCTGGAAACACCATATATTTT. Translation: CASGRSSGNTIYF.